Detailed here is one TCR beta chain. Its antigen is still unknown. Germline V CDR1 and CDR2: LNHDA, SQIVND (reference sequence). Trimming removed 5 bases from V and 5 bases from J; junction bases left unmatched: 10. This CDR3 has 15 residues. The data stem from a study of identical twins. Study-wide points: Where beta out-of-frame sequences were concerned, excess twin sharing was weaker.

Each CDR3 protein gets one entry after TCRdb re-called the 5' RACE reads with MiXCR. The sample holds a few hundred thousand distinct CDR3 sequences, approximately 15% seen once. This same sample was also part of a study on yellow fever vaccine responses in identical twins.

V is TRBV19 and J is TRBJ1-2; 8 bases are shared with TRBD1. Sequencing was done on a sample of CD4+ T cells sorted from blood. The TCR was taken from a woman in her late teens or twenties in good health. This CDR3 reads CASSLSRDRRYGYTF. CDR3 nucleotide sequence: TGTGCCAGTAGTCTATCTCGGGACAGGCGGTATGGCTACACCTTC.